This T cell receptor beta chain was profiled in a study of blood T cell repertoires in COVID-19. Trimming took 6 bases from V and 1 from J; bases not matched to a gene: 4. Germline CDR1 PRHDT, CDR2 FYEKMQ (reference sequence). This CDR3 has 15 amino acids. Some clones are missing from TCRdb's copy, which holds only in-frame ones; the method was immunoSEQ multiplex PCR. The table has about 340,000 clones, 65% to 85% seen once. This TCR came from a young man with active or convalescent COVID-19. The chain joins TRBV13 to TRBJ2-1, with 9 bases aligning to TRBD2. The sample comprised peripheral blood. CDR3 protein: CASSSSGTSYNEQFF. CDR3 coding DNA: TGTGCCAGCAGTTCTAGCGGGACATCCTACAATGAGCAGTTCTTC.